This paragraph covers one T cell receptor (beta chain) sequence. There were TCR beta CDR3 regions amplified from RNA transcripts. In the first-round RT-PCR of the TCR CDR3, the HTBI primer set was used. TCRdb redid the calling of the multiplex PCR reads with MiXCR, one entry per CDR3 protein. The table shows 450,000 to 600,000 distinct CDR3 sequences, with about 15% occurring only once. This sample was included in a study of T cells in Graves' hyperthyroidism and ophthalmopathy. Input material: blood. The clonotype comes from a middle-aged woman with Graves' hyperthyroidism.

In DNA, the CDR3 is TGTGCCAGCTCACCGAACAGGGAAGAGCAGTTCTTC. Translating it yields CASSPNREEQFF. This sequence joins TRBV18 and TRBJ2-1; D might be TRBD1 (6 bases). The CDR3 has 12 residues. From germline, CDR1 is KGHSH and CDR2 LQKENI. Trimming shortened V by 3 bases and J by 10 bases, and 10 bases separated the two germline ends. Combining the CDR3 with reference TRBV18 and TRBJ2-1 gives the whole variable domain NAGVMQNPRHLVRRRGQEARLRCSPMKGHSHVYWYRQLPEEGLKFMVYLQKENIIDESGMPKERFSAEFPKEGPSILRIQQVVRGDSAAYFCASSPNREEQFFGPGTRLTVL.